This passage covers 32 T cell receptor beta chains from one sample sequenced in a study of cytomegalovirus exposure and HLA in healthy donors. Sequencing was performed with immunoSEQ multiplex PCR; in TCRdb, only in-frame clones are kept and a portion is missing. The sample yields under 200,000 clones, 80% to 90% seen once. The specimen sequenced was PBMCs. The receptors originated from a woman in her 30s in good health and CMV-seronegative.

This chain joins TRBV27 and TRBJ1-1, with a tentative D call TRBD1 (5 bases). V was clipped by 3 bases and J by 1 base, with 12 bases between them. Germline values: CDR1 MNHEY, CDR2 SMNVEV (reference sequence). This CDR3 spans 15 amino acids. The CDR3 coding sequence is TGTGCCAGCAGTTTCAACAACCAGGGGAACACTGAAGCTTTCTTT. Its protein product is CASSFNNQGNTEAFF.

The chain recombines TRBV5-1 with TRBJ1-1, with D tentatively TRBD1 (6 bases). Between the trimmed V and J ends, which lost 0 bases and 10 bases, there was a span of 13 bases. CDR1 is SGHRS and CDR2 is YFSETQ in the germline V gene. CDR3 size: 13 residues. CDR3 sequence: CASSLETGWIAFF. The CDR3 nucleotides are TGCGCCAGCAGCTTGGAGACAGGTTGGATAGCTTTCTTT. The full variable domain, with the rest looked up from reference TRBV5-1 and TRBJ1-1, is KAGVTQTPRYLIKTRGQQVTLSCSPISGHRSVSWYQQTPGQGLQFLFEYFSETQRNKGNFPGRFSGRQFSNSRSEMNVSTLELGDSALYLCASSLETGWIAFFGQGTRLTVV.

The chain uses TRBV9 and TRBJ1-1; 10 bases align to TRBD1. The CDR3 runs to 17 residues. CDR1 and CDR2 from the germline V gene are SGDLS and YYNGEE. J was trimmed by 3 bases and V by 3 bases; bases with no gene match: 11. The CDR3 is CASSASGTGVSDTEAFF. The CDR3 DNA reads TGTGCCAGCAGCGCCTCCGGGACAGGGGTATCTGACACTGAAGCTTTCTTT.

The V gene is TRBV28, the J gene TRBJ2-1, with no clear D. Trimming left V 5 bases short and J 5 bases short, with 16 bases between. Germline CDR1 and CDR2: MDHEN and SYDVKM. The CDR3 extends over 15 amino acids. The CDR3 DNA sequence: TGTGCCAGCAGTCCCCTCTCAAGACTCGACAATGAGCAGTTCTTC. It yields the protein CASSPLSRLDNEQFF. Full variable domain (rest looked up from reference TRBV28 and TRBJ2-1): DVKVTQSSRYLVKRTGEKVFLECVQDMDHENMFWYRQDPGLGLRLIYFSYDVKMKEKGDIPEGYSVSREKKERFSLILESASTNQTSMYLCASSPLSRLDNEQFFGPGTRLTVL.

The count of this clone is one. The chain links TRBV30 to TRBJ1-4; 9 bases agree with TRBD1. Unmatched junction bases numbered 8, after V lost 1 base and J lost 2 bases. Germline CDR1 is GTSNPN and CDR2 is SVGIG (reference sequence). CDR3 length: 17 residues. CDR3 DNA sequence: TGTGCCTGGAGTGGCCGGGACAGGGTGTCGACTAATGAAAAACTGTTTTTT. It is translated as CAWSGRDRVSTNEKLFF.

The CDR3 here is CASSYRQTYEQYF. CDR3 bases: TGTGCCAGCAGTTACAGGCAGACCTACGAGCAGTACTTC. The rearrangement uses TRBV7-2 and TRBJ2-7, with D maybe TRBD1 (5 bases). CDR3 size: 13 residues. V lost 6 bases and J lost 2, with 11 bases in between. The V gene's germline CDR1 is SGHTA and CDR2 FQGNSA.

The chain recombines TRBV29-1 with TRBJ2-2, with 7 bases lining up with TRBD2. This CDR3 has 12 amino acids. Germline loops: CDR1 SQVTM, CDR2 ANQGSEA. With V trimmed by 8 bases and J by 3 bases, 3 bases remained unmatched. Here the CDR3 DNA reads TGCAGCTTACGGGGGGACACCGGGGAGCTGTTTTTT. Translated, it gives CSLRGDTGELFF.

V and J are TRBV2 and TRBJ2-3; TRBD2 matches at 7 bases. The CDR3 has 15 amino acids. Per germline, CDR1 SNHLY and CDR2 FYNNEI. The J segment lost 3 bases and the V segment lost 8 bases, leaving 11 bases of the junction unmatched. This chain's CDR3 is CASCLRRGSTDTQYF. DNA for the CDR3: TGTGCCAGCTGTCTGAGGCGGGGGTCTACAGATACGCAGTATTTT. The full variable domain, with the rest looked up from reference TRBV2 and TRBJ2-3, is EPEVTQTPSHQVTQMGQEVILRCVPISNHLYFYWYRQILGQKVEFLVSFYNNEISEKSEIFDDQFSVERPDGSNFTLKIRSTKLEDSAMYFCASCLRRGSTDTQYFGPGTRLTVL.

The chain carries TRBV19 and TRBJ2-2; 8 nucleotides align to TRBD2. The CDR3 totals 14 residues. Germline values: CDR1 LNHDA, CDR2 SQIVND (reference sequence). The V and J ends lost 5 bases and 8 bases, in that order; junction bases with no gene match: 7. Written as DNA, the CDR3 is TGTGCCAGTAGTCAAGGACTAGCTACTGGGGAGCTGTTTTTT. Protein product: CASSQGLATGELFF.

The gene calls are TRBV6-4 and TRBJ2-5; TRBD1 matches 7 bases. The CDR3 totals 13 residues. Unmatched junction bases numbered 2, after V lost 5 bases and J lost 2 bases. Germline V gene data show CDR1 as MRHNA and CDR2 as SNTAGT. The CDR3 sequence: CASSPTGQETQYF. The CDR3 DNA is TGTGCCAGCAGTCCGACAGGGCAAGAGACCCAGTACTTC.

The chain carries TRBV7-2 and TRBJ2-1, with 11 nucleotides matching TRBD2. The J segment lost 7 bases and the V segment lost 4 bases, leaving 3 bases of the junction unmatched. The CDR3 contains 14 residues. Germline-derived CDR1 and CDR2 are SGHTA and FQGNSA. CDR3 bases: TGTGCCAGCAGCTCCTCTAGCGGGAGGAATGAGCAGTTCTTC. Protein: CASSSSSGRNEQFF.

The CDR3: CASSPRQGFPTTNEKLFF. The CDR3, as DNA: TGTGCCAGTAGTCCACGACAGGGGTTCCCGACAACTAATGAAAAACTGTTTTTT. This chain connects TRBV19 to TRBJ1-4; 8 nucleotides align to TRBD1. This CDR3 is 18 amino acids long. The germline CDR1 and CDR2 sequences are LNHDA and SQIVND (reference sequence). The V gene end was trimmed by 5 bases and the J gene end by 0 bases; junction bases not matched to a gene: 11.

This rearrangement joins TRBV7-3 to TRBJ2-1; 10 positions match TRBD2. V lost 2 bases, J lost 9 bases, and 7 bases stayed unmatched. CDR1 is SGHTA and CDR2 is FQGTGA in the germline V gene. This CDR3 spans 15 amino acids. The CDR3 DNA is TGTGCCAGCAGCTTACAAGCGGGGGGGCCCCTTGAGCAGTTCTTC. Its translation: CASSLQAGGPLEQFF.

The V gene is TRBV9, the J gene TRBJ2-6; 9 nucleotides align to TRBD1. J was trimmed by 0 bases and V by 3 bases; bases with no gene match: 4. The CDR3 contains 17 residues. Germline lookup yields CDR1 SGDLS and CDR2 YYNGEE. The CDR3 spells CASSGRTGDSGANVLTF. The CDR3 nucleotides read TGTGCCAGCAGCGGGCGGACAGGGGACTCTGGGGCCAACGTCCTGACTTTC. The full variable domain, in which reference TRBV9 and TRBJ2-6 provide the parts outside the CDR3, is DSGVTQTPKHLITATGQRVTLRCSPRSGDLSVYWYQQSLDQGLQFLIQYYNGEERAKGNILERFSAQQFPDLHSELNLSSLELGDSALYFCASSGRTGDSGANVLTFGAGSRLTVL.

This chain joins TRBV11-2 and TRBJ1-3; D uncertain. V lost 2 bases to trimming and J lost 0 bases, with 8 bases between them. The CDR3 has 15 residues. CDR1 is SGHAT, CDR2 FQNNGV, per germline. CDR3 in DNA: TGTGCCAGCAGCTTAAATATCCTCTCTGGAAACACCATATATTTT. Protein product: CASSLNILSGNTIYF.

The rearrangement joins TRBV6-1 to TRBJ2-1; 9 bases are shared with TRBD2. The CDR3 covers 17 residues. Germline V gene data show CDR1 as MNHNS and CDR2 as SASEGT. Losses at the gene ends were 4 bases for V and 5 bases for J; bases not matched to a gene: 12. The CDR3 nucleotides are TGTGCCAGCAGTGGCGGGGCCCTAGCGGGGTTTAACAATGAGCAGTTCTTC. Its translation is CASSGGALAGFNNEQFF.

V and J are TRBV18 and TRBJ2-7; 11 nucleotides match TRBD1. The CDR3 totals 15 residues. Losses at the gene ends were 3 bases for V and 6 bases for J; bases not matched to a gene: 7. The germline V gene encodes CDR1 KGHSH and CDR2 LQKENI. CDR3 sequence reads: CASSPGQGVGPEQYF. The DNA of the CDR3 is TGTGCCAGCTCACCGGGACAGGGGGTAGGTCCCGAGCAGTACTTC.

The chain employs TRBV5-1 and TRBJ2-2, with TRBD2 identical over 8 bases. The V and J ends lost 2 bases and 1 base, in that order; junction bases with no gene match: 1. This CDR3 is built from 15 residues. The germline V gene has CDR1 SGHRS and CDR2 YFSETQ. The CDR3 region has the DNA TGCGCCAGCAGCTTAACTAGCGGGAACACCGGGGAGCTGTTTTTT. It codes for CASSLTSGNTGELFF.

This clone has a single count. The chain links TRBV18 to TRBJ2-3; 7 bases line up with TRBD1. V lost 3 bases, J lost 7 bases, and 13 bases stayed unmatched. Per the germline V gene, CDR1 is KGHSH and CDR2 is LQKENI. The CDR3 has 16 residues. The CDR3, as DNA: TGTGCCAGCTCACCGAGACAGGGCAGCATCGATAATACGCAGTATTTT. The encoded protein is CASSPRQGSIDNTQYF. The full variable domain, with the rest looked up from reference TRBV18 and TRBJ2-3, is NAGVMQNPRHLVRRRGQEARLRCSPMKGHSHVYWYRQLPEEGLKFMVYLQKENIIDESGMPKERFSAEFPKEGPSILRIQQVVRGDSAAYFCASSPRQGSIDNTQYFGPGTRLTVL.

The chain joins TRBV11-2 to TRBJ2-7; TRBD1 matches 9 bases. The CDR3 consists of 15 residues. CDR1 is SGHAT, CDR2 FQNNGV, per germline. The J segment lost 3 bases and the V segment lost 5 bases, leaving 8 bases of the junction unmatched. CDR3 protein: CASSQSGTGYYEQYF. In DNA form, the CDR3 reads TGTGCCAGCAGCCAGTCCGGGACAGGGTACTACGAGCAGTACTTC.

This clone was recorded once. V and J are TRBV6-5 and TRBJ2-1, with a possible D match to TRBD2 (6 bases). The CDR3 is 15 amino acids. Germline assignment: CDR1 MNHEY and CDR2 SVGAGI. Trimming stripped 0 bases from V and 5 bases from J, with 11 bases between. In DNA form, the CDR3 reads TGTGCCAGCAGTTACTCTTTGGGAGGCAACAATGAGCAGTTCTTC. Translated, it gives CASSYSLGGNNEQFF.

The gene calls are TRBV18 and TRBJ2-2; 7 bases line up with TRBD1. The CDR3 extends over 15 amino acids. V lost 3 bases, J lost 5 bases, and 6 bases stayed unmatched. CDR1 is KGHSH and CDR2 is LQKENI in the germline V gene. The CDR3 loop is CASSPPGQRTGELFF. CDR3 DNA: TGTGCCAGCTCACCCCCGGGACAGAGGACCGGGGAGCTGTTTTTT.

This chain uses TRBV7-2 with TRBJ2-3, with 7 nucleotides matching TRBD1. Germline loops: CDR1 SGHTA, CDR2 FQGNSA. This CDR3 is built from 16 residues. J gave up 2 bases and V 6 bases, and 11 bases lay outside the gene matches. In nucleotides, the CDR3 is TGTGCCAGCAGAATACAGGGGCCCACCCCCACAGATACGCAGTATTTT. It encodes CASRIQGPTPTDTQYF.

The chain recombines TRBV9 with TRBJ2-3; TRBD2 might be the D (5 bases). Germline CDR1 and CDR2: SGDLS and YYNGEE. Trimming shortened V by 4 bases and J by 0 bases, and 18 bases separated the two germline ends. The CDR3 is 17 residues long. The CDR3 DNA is TGTGCCAGCAGCCTGATGGGGAGCGCGTATAGCACAGATACGCAGTATTTT. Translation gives CASSLMGSAYSTDTQYF.

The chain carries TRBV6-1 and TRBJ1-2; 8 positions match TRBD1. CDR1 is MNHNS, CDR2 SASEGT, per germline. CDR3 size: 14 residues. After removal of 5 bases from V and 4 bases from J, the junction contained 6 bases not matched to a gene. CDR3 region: CASSPGQGIYGYTF. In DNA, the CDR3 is TGTGCCAGCAGTCCCGGACAGGGAATCTATGGCTACACCTTC.

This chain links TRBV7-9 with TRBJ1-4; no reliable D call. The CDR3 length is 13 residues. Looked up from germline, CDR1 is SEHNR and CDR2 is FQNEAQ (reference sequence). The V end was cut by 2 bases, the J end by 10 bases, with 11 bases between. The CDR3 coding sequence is TGTGCCAGCAGCTTACGGGGAGGCGGAAAACTGTTTTTT. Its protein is CASSLRGGGKLFF.

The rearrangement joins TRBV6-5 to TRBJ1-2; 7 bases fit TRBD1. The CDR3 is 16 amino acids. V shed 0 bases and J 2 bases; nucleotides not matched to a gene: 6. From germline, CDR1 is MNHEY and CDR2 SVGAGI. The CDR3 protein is CASSYSPSGGNYGYTF. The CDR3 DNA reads TGTGCCAGCAGTTACTCCCCCTCAGGGGGAAACTATGGCTACACCTTC.

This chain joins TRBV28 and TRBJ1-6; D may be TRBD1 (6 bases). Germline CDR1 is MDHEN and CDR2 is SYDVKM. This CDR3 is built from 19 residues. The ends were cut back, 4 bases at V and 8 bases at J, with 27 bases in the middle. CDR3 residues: CASSYLTGSGIWGDSPLHF. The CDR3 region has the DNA TGTGCCAGCAGTTACCTAACAGGGAGTGGTATCTGGGGCGATTCACCCCTCCACTTT.

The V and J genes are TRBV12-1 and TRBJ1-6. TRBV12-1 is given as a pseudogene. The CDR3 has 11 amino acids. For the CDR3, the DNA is TGTGCCAGCAGCTTTAGGGGAGGCCTCCACTTT. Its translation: CASSFRGGLHF.

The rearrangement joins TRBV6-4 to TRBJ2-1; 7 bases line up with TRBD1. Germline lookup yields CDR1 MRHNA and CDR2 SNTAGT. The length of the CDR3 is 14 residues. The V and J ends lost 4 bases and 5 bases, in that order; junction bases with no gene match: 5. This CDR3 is CASSVGQENNEQFF. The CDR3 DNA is TGTGCCAGCAGTGTTGGACAGGAGAACAATGAGCAGTTCTTC.

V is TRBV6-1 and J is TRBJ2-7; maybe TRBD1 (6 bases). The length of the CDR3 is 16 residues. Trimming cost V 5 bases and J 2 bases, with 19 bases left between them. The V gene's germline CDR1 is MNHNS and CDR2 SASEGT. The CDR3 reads CASSKGTSALPYEQYF. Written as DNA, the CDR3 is TGTGCCAGCAGTAAAGGGACATCGGCCCTCCCCTACGAGCAGTACTTC.

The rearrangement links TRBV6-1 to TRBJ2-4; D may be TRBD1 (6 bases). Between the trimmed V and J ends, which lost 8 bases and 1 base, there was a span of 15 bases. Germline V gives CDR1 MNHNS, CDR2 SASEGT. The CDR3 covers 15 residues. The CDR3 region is CASETGWGAKNIQYF. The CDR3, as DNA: TGTGCCAGCGAAACAGGGTGGGGGGCCAAAAACATTCAGTACTTC.